This record concerns one T cell receptor (beta chain) sequence. Its antigen is unknown. These data originate in a study of early T cells in non-severe SARS-CoV-2 infection. Study context: Unpaired chains resulted from sequencing bulk RNA of unsorted whole blood. Study outcomes and limitations: The matching step, a VDJdb search, favored anti-spike CD8 responses and missed private and CD4 specificities.

As part of library construction, unique molecular identifiers were attached to individual cDNA molecules. Using its own MiXCR run on the 5' RACE reads, TCRdb lists one record per CDR3 protein. The sample lists 45,000 to 55,000 distinct CDR3 sequences; approximately 9.8% were seen once. V lost 6 bases to trimming and J lost 2 bases, with 16 bases between them. The CDR3 contains 15 residues. The germline V gene has CDR1 MNHNY and CDR2 SVGAGI (reference sequence). Sequencing used whole blood. The sequence was collected from an adult who was a healthcare worker with PCR-confirmed SARS-CoV-2 infection or an uninfected control (not recorded which). This chain connects TRBV6-6 to TRBJ1-2; D might be TRBD1 (5 bases). CDR3 DNA: TGTGCCAGCAGCGGGGCCGACCGTACCAACTATGGCTACACCTTC. Protein sequence: CASSGADRTNYGYTF.